The rows below give T cell receptor beta chains drawn from one sample of a study of cytomegalovirus exposure and HLA in healthy donors. Profiling relied on immunoSEQ multiplex PCR, and the TCRdb table lists in-frame clones only, not all of them. This sample carries approximately 99,000 clones, 81% of them seen once, and the ten largest clones take 5.2%. Input material: PBMCs. Source of these receptors: a man in his forties in good health and CMV-seropositive. Each CDR3 is given with its conserved first and last residue. Each record gives: D gene, V gene, J gene, clone size, CDR3 length, CDR3 protein, CDR3 DNA. D genes are given only for firm matches. The size field is filled for only some rows; it gives once, few, many or a size class.

d_gene: -; v_gene: TRBV2; j_gene: TRBJ1-1; abundance: -; len: 17; CDR3aa: CASSDSPPQGGANEAFF; CDR3nt: TGTGCCAGCAGTGACTCCCCCCCACAGGGAGGGGCCAATGAAGCTTTCTTT
d_gene: TRBD1; v_gene: TRBV10-2; j_gene: TRBJ1-2; abundance: -; len: 16; CDR3aa: CASSEGQGLRVYGYTF; CDR3nt: TGCGCCAGCAGTGAAGGACAGGGCCTCCGTGTCTATGGCTACACCTTC
d_gene: -; v_gene: TRBV5-1; j_gene: TRBJ1-2; abundance: -; len: 13; CDR3aa: CASSSYQGYGYTF; CDR3nt: TGCGCCAGCAGCTCATATCAGGGCTATGGCTACACCTTC
d_gene: -; v_gene: TRBV10-2; j_gene: TRBJ2-3; abundance: -; len: 15; CDR3aa: CASSDGGGRPDTQYF; CDR3nt: TGCGCCAGCAGTGATGGGGGGGGCCGGCCAGATACGCAGTATTTT
d_gene: -; v_gene: TRBV5-4; j_gene: TRBJ2-1; abundance: -; len: 15; CDR3aa: CASSVSGGSYNEQFF; CDR3nt: TGTGCCAGCAGCGTCAGCGGCGGGTCCTACAATGAGCAGTTCTTC
d_gene: -; v_gene: TRBV2; j_gene: TRBJ2-3; abundance: -; len: 15; CDR3aa: CASSGNPLSTDTQYF; CDR3nt: TGTGCCAGCAGCGGGAACCCCCTTAGCACAGATACGCAGTATTTT
d_gene: TRBD2; v_gene: TRBV7-8; j_gene: TRBJ2-2; abundance: -; len: 17; CDR3aa: CASRSWVLAGGTGELFF; CDR3nt: TGTGCCAGCAGATCTTGGGTACTAGCGGGGGGAACCGGGGAGCTGTTTTTT
d_gene: TRBD1; v_gene: TRBV18; j_gene: TRBJ2-7; abundance: -; len: 15; CDR3aa: CASSPSGQGAYEQYF; CDR3nt: TGTGCCAGCTCACCATCGGGACAGGGGGCCTACGAGCAGTACTTC
d_gene: -; v_gene: TRBV5-8; j_gene: TRBJ2-7; abundance: -; len: 14; CDR3aa: CASSLAQGPYEQYF; CDR3nt: TGTGCCAGCAGCTTGGCCCAGGGGCCCTACGAGCAGTACTTC
d_gene: -; v_gene: TRBV7-9; j_gene: TRBJ1-6; abundance: -; len: 14; CDR3aa: CASSLAVGQSPLHF; CDR3nt: TGTGCCAGCAGCTTAGCAGTGGGCCAATCACCCCTCCACTTT
d_gene: -; v_gene: TRBV5-1; j_gene: TRBJ1-1; abundance: -; len: 13; CDR3aa: CASRLGQNTEAFF; CDR3nt: TGCGCCAGCAGGTTGGGTCAGAACACTGAAGCTTTCTTT
d_gene: -; v_gene: TRBV2; j_gene: TRBJ1-2; abundance: -; len: 13; CDR3aa: CASRKGQSYGYTF; CDR3nt: TGTGCCAGCAGGAAAGGACAGAGCTATGGCTACACCTTC
d_gene: TRBD2; v_gene: TRBV6-6; j_gene: TRBJ2-5; abundance: -; len: 14; CDR3aa: CASDSGSLQETQYF; CDR3nt: TGTGCCAGCGATAGCGGGAGCCTCCAAGAGACCCAGTACTTC
d_gene: -; v_gene: TRBV6-5; j_gene: TRBJ2-7; abundance: -; len: 13; CDR3aa: CASRAAGIYEQYF; CDR3nt: TGTGCCAGCAGGGCTGCAGGGATCTACGAGCAGTACTTC
d_gene: -; v_gene: TRBV7-3; j_gene: TRBJ1-2; abundance: -; len: 16; CDR3aa: CASSPAGGAGGYGYTF; CDR3nt: TGTGCCAGCAGTCCTGCCGGGGGGGCTGGCGGCTATGGCTACACCTTC
d_gene: -; v_gene: TRBV2; j_gene: TRBJ1-6; abundance: once; len: 15; CDR3aa: CASRGLGNYNSPLHF; CDR3nt: TGTGCCAGCAGGGGACTCGGCAACTATAATTCACCCCTCCACTTT
d_gene: TRBD1; v_gene: TRBV5-8; j_gene: TRBJ1-5; abundance: -; len: 15; CDR3aa: CASSHRGQGNQPQHF; CDR3nt: TGTGCCAGCAGCCACCGCGGACAGGGGAATCAGCCCCAGCATTTT
d_gene: -; v_gene: TRBV6-5; j_gene: TRBJ2-7; abundance: -; len: 14; CDR3aa: CASSSARTDYEQYF; CDR3nt: TGTGCCAGCAGTTCAGCGCGGACAGACTACGAGCAGTACTTC
d_gene: -; v_gene: TRBV7-8; j_gene: TRBJ1-2; abundance: -; len: 16; CDR3aa: CASSLAGGLGPYGYTF; CDR3nt: TGTGCCAGCAGCTTAGCGGGGGGGCTTGGCCCCTATGGCTACACCTTC
d_gene: TRBD2; v_gene: TRBV6-1; j_gene: TRBJ2-7; abundance: once; len: 14; CDR3aa: CASRAASGAYEQYF; CDR3nt: TGTGCCAGCAGGGCGGCTAGCGGGGCCTACGAGCAGTACTTC
d_gene: TRBD1; v_gene: TRBV25-1; j_gene: TRBJ2-1; abundance: -; len: 15; CDR3aa: CASSDPVTGDNEQFF; CDR3nt: TGTGCCAGCAGTGACCCCGTGACAGGGGATAATGAGCAGTTCTTC
d_gene: -; v_gene: TRBV2; j_gene: TRBJ1-1; abundance: -; len: 13; CDR3aa: CASSDQGNTEAFF; CDR3nt: TGTGCCAGCAGTGATCAGGGGAACACTGAAGCTTTCTTT
d_gene: -; v_gene: TRBV9; j_gene: TRBJ1-1; abundance: -; len: 16; CDR3aa: CASSVGFEGMNTEAFF; CDR3nt: TGTGCCAGCAGCGTGGGGTTCGAGGGTATGAACACTGAAGCTTTCTTT
d_gene: -; v_gene: TRBV28; j_gene: TRBJ1-2; abundance: -; len: 17; CDR3aa: CASSLPPGRWANYGYTF; CDR3nt: TGTGCCAGCAGTTTACCGCCCGGCAGGTGGGCTAACTATGGCTACACCTTC
d_gene: -; v_gene: TRBV5-1; j_gene: TRBJ1-4; abundance: -; len: 13; CDR3aa: CASSLDPNEKLFF; CDR3nt: TGCGCCAGCAGCTTGGATCCAAATGAAAAACTGTTTTTT
d_gene: -; v_gene: TRBV18; j_gene: TRBJ1-1; abundance: once; len: 14; CDR3aa: CASSTNRGGTEAFF; CDR3nt: TGTGCCAGCTCAACCAACCGGGGGGGAACTGAAGCTTTCTTT
d_gene: TRBD2; v_gene: TRBV18; j_gene: TRBJ2-1; abundance: -; len: 17; CDR3aa: CASSPGLAGGQGNEQFF; CDR3nt: TGTGCCAGCTCACCAGGACTAGCGGGGGGCCAGGGTAATGAGCAGTTCTTC
d_gene: -; v_gene: TRBV6-5; j_gene: TRBJ2-1; abundance: -; len: 15; CDR3aa: CASADSSSSYNEQFF; CDR3nt: TGTGCCAGCGCGGACTCCTCCAGCTCCTACAATGAGCAGTTCTTC
d_gene: -; v_gene: TRBV18; j_gene: TRBJ2-2; abundance: -; len: 16; CDR3aa: CASSPMGGLNTGELFF; CDR3nt: TGTGCCAGCTCACCAATGGGGGGATTAAACACCGGGGAGCTGTTTTTT
d_gene: -; v_gene: TRBV11-1; j_gene: TRBJ2-3; abundance: -; len: 16; CDR3aa: CASSLGYSQRTDTQYF; CDR3nt: TGTGCCAGCAGCTTAGGGTACTCACAGCGCACAGATACGCAGTATTTT
d_gene: TRBD1; v_gene: TRBV9; j_gene: TRBJ1-6; abundance: -; len: 14; CDR3aa: CASSSGTGNSPLHF; CDR3nt: TGTGCCAGCAGCTCCGGGACAGGAAATTCACCCCTCCACTTT
d_gene: TRBD2; v_gene: TRBV5-1; j_gene: TRBJ2-1; abundance: -; len: 15; CDR3aa: CASSHTSGGANEQFF; CDR3nt: TGCGCCAGCAGTCATACTAGCGGGGGGGCCAATGAGCAGTTCTTC
d_gene: TRBD2; v_gene: TRBV28; j_gene: TRBJ2-3; abundance: -; len: 16; CDR3aa: CASSPLSGRAADTQYF; CDR3nt: TGTGCCAGCAGCCCCTTGAGCGGGAGGGCCGCAGATACGCAGTATTTT
d_gene: TRBD1; v_gene: TRBV27; j_gene: TRBJ2-6; abundance: -; len: 20; CDR3aa: CASSSKQVKTGGSGANVLTF; CDR3nt: TGTGCCAGCAGTTCAAAACAGGTGAAAACAGGGGGCTCTGGGGCCAACGTCCTGACTTTC
d_gene: -; v_gene: TRBV10-2; j_gene: TRBJ1-5; abundance: -; len: 13; CDR3aa: CASSDRRGQPQHF; CDR3nt: TGCGCCAGCAGTGACCGGCGGGGTCAGCCCCAGCATTTT
d_gene: TRBD1; v_gene: TRBV23-1; j_gene: TRBJ1-2; abundance: -; len: 16; CDR3aa: CASRGRDRMTNYGYTF; CDR3nt: TGCGCCAGCAGGGGGCGGGACAGAATGACTAACTATGGCTACACCTTC
d_gene: TRBD1; v_gene: TRBV27; j_gene: TRBJ1-2; abundance: few; len: 14; CDR3aa: CASGFQDRGYGYTF; CDR3nt: TGTGCCAGCGGGTTTCAGGACAGGGGATATGGCTACACCTTC
d_gene: TRBD1; v_gene: TRBV14; j_gene: TRBJ1-3; abundance: -; len: 14; CDR3aa: CASSHQGAGNTIYF; CDR3nt: TGTGCCAGCAGCCATCAGGGGGCTGGAAACACCATATATTTT
d_gene: TRBD1; v_gene: TRBV9; j_gene: TRBJ1-6; abundance: -; len: 17; CDR3aa: CASSVDPRGDLNSPLHF; CDR3nt: TGTGCCAGCAGCGTAGACCCCAGGGGGGATTTAAATTCACCCCTCCACTTT
d_gene: TRBD2; v_gene: TRBV5-4; j_gene: TRBJ2-3; abundance: -; len: 15; CDR3aa: CASGLAASSTDTQYF; CDR3nt: TGTGCCAGCGGACTAGCGGCCTCTAGCACAGATACGCAGTATTTT
d_gene: -; v_gene: TRBV5-6; j_gene: TRBJ1-1; abundance: -; len: 15; CDR3aa: CASSLGALMSTEAFF; CDR3nt: TGTGCCAGCAGCTTGGGGGCATTGATGAGCACTGAAGCTTTCTTT
d_gene: -; v_gene: TRBV30; j_gene: TRBJ1-3; abundance: -; len: 13; CDR3aa: CAWSVGASDTIYF; CDR3nt: TGTGCCTGGAGTGTTGGTGCTTCGGACACCATATATTTT
d_gene: -; v_gene: TRBV10-3; j_gene: TRBJ1-1; abundance: once; len: 12; CDR3aa: CAIRGDTGEPFF; CDR3nt: TGTGCCATCAGGGGGGACACGGGTGAGCCTTTCTTT
d_gene: -; v_gene: TRBV27; j_gene: TRBJ2-5; abundance: -; len: 14; CDR3aa: CASSPRQGGETQYF; CDR3nt: TGTGCCAGCAGTCCGCGACAGGGAGGAGAGACCCAGTACTTC
d_gene: TRBD1; v_gene: TRBV27; j_gene: TRBJ2-3; abundance: -; len: 13; CDR3aa: CATEGQDTDTQYF; CDR3nt: TGTGCCACCGAGGGACAGGACACAGATACGCAGTATTTT
d_gene: TRBD1; v_gene: TRBV6-5; j_gene: TRBJ2-5; abundance: -; len: 15; CDR3aa: CASSYNRGDQETQYF; CDR3nt: TGTGCCAGCAGTTACAACAGGGGAGACCAAGAGACCCAGTACTTC
d_gene: -; v_gene: TRBV13; j_gene: TRBJ1-2; abundance: -; len: 15; CDR3aa: CASSPWTADNYGYTF; CDR3nt: TGTGCCAGCAGCCCCTGGACAGCCGATAACTATGGCTACACCTTC
d_gene: TRBD2; v_gene: TRBV11-2; j_gene: TRBJ2-7; abundance: -; len: 15; CDR3aa: CASSAGTSGSGEQYF; CDR3nt: TGTGCCAGCAGCGCCGGGACTAGCGGGAGTGGCGAGCAGTACTTC
d_gene: TRBD1; v_gene: TRBV5-1; j_gene: TRBJ2-1; abundance: -; len: 12; CDR3aa: CASSPSGQEQFF; CDR3nt: TGCGCCAGCAGCCCGTCGGGACAGGAGCAGTTCTTC
d_gene: -; v_gene: TRBV2; j_gene: TRBJ2-6; abundance: -; len: 15; CDR3aa: CASPIARAGANVLTF; CDR3nt: TGTGCCAGCCCGATAGCCCGGGCTGGGGCCAACGTCCTGACTTTC
d_gene: -; v_gene: TRBV18; j_gene: TRBJ2-2; abundance: -; len: 14; CDR3aa: CASSPEGGTGELFF; CDR3nt: TGTGCCAGCTCACCGGAGGGCGGCACCGGGGAGCTGTTTTTT
d_gene: -; v_gene: TRBV9; j_gene: TRBJ2-2; abundance: once; len: 17; CDR3aa: CARSTGAMGLQTGELFF; CDR3nt: TGTGCCAGAAGCACCGGGGCGATGGGACTCCAAACCGGGGAGCTGTTTTTT
d_gene: TRBD1; v_gene: TRBV6-1; j_gene: TRBJ2-1; abundance: -; len: 15; CDR3aa: CASKKWTGPYNEQFF; CDR3nt: TGTGCCAGCAAAAAGTGGACAGGGCCCTACAATGAGCAGTTCTTC
d_gene: TRBD1; v_gene: TRBV2; j_gene: TRBJ1-1; abundance: -; len: 13; CDR3aa: CAGGTGANTEAFF; CDR3nt: TGTGCCGGTGGGACAGGGGCGAACACTGAAGCTTTCTTT
d_gene: TRBD1; v_gene: TRBV5-6; j_gene: TRBJ1-5; abundance: -; len: 17; CDR3aa: CASSRTPGTGVNQPQHF; CDR3nt: TGTGCCAGCAGCCGAACCCCCGGGACAGGGGTCAATCAGCCCCAGCATTTT